This T cell receptor beta chain came from a study of control samples from healthy donors and cancer patients. V shed 1 base and J shed 2 bases, with 17 bases lying between them. This CDR3 contains 17 residues. CDR1 and CDR2 (germline): SGHTA, FQGNSA. Some clones are missing from TCRdb's copy, which holds only in-frame ones; the method was immunoSEQ multiplex PCR. This sample carries about 180,000 clones, more than 80% of them seen once, and the ten largest clones take 1.1% to 1.5%. The TCR originated in a man aged 30-40 years in good health. The sequencing input was blood. The chain uses TRBV7-2 and TRBJ1-1; a weak D match, TRBD1 (5 bases). This CDR3 reads CASSLGGRGNGNTEAFF. The CDR3 nucleotides are TGTGCCAGCAGCTTAGGCGGGAGGGGCAATGGAAACACTGAAGCTTTCTTT.